One sample yielded the 26 T cell receptor beta chains listed below, sequenced in a study of blood T cell repertoires in COVID-19. The table came from immunoSEQ multiplex PCR; TCRdb's copy has only in-frame clones and leaves some out. The sample includes 40,000 to 50,000 clones, 70% to 90% of them seen just once. Sequenced sample: peripheral blood. The receptors were sampled from a human donor in a cohort sampled during active COVID-19.

The table lists this clone with a count of one. V gene TRBV3-1 (or the pseudogene TRBV3-2) combines with J gene TRBJ1-1, with D unclear. Per the germline V gene, CDR1 is LGHDT and CDR2 is YNNKEL (reference sequence). CDR3 length: 13 amino acids. The V end lost 4 bases, the J end lost 7 bases, and 13 bases lay between the germline ends. CDR3 DNA: TGTGCCAGCAGCCCCCGGTCAGGCTTTGAAGCTTTCTTT. This sequence encodes CASSPRSGFEAFF.

V usage is TRBV12-5 and J usage is TRBJ1-1; D is ambiguous. Germline CDR1 LGHNT, CDR2 FRNRAP. This CDR3 is built from 14 residues. V lost 1 base and J 5 bases, leaving 11 bases between the germline ends. This chain's CDR3 is CASGLGGSGTEAFF. CDR3 in DNA: TGTGCTAGTGGTTTGGGCGGGAGCGGGACTGAAGCTTTCTTT.

J is TRBJ1-3 and V is TRBV5-1, with D maybe TRBD1 (5 bases). The CDR3 totals 14 residues. Between the trimmed V and J ends, which lost 4 bases and 0 bases, there was a span of 8 bases. Germline CDR1 reads SGHRS; CDR2 reads YFSETQ. CDR3 nucleotides: TGCGCCAGCAGCCCCCAGGGCTCTGGAAACACCATATATTTT. As protein: CASSPQGSGNTIYF.

V gene TRBV20-1 combines with J gene TRBJ2-2; no clear D. Trimming cost V 5 bases and J 6 bases, with 7 bases left between them. CDR1 DFQATT and CDR2 SNEGSKA come from the germline V gene (reference sequence). The CDR3 has 11 amino acids. Here the CDR3 reads CSAGQAGELFF. The CDR3 DNA reads as TGCAGTGCTGGGCAGGCCGGGGAGCTGTTTTTT.

This clone was counted a few times. V usage is TRBV6-2 or TRBV6-3 and J usage is TRBJ1-1; D is uncertain. Germline loops: CDR1 MNHEY, CDR2 SVGEGT. V was cut by 3 bases and J by 5 bases, with 10 bases left in between. This CDR3 contains 13 residues. The CDR3 is CASSYAETTEAFF. Here the CDR3 DNA reads TGTGCCAGCAGTTATGCAGAGACTACTGAAGCTTTCTTT.

CDR3 in DNA: TGTGCCAGCAGCCCAACAGGGGGGGGCACTGAAGCTTTCTTT. Encoded protein: CASSPTGGGTEAFF. The chain uses TRBV9 and TRBJ1-1; 8 nucleotides agree with TRBD1. V shed 4 bases, J shed 4 bases, and the junction held 6 bases outside the gene matches. The CDR3 totals 14 residues. Germline values: CDR1 SGDLS, CDR2 YYNGEE.

The chain recombines TRBV7-6 with TRBJ2-7, with TRBD1 identical over 7 bases. The V segment lost 1 base and the J segment 6 bases; nucleotides outside the gene matches: 12. The germline V gene encodes CDR1 SGHVS and CDR2 FNYEAQ. The CDR3 runs to 16 residues. CDR3 region: CASSLEVVAGGSEQYF. DNA of the CDR3: TGTGCCAGCAGCTTAGAAGTTGTGGCAGGGGGATCCGAGCAGTACTTC.

This chain joins TRBV21-1 and TRBJ1-1. TRBV21-1 is marked as a pseudogene. This CDR3 contains 8 residues. DNA of the CDR3: TGTGCCAACTTGAGGGAGTCCTTT. Translation gives CANLRESF.

The chain's CDR3 is CASSYQTGGLYGYTF. CDR3 in DNA: TGTGCCAGCAGTTACCAGACAGGGGGCCTCTATGGCTACACCTTC. The chain carries TRBV6-5 and TRBJ1-2; 10 nucleotides match TRBD1. The CDR3 is 15 amino acids. V shed 2 bases and J 4 bases; nucleotides not matched to a gene: 4. Germline V lookup: CDR1 MNHEY, CDR2 SVGAGI.

The chain uses TRBV5-1 and TRBJ2-7; TRBD2 is a possible D gene (5 bases). Deletions cut 5 bases from V and 2 bases from J, with 11 bases between. Per the germline V gene, CDR1 is SGHRS and CDR2 is YFSETQ. CDR3 length: 13 residues. Here the CDR3 reads CASRAGGTYEQYF. CDR3 DNA: TGCGCCAGCAGGGCCGGAGGAACCTACGAGCAGTACTTC.

The rearrangement joins TRBV7-9 to TRBJ1-5; D perhaps matches TRBD1 (5 bases). Germline loops: CDR1 SEHNR, CDR2 FQNEAQ (reference sequence). The CDR3 has 14 amino acids. V lost 1 base and J 5 bases, leaving 9 bases between the germline ends. The CDR3 DNA sequence: TGTGCCAGCAGCTTAGAGGACACCGATCAGCCCCAGCATTTT. This codes for CASSLEDTDQPQHF.

V usage is TRBV27 and J usage is TRBJ2-7; TRBD2 aligns across 14 bases. The CDR3 has 15 residues. Per germline, CDR1 MNHEY and CDR2 SMNVEV (reference sequence). The J segment lost 5 bases and the V segment lost 5 bases, leaving 5 bases of the junction unmatched. CDR3 DNA: TGTGCCAGCAGTCCAGGGACTAGCGGGAGAAACGAGCAGTACTTC. As protein: CASSPGTSGRNEQYF.

This sequence joins TRBV7-8 and TRBJ1-2; 7 bases agree with TRBD1. Trimming at V came to 4 bases and at J to 4 bases, leaving 12 bases not matched to a gene. The CDR3 totals 16 residues. Per the germline V gene, CDR1 is SGHVS and CDR2 is FQNEAQ. The CDR3 coding sequence is TGTGCCAGCAGCTCGAGCCCCGACAGGGCCGTCTATGGCTACACCTTC. Amino acids: CASSSSPDRAVYGYTF.

This sequence joins TRBV5-1 and TRBJ2-7, with TRBD1 matching over 8 bases. Germline assignment: CDR1 SGHRS and CDR2 YFSETQ. V lost 9 bases, J lost 3 bases, and 14 bases stayed unmatched. The CDR3 extends over 15 amino acids. The CDR3: CANPPAGTGDYEQYF. CDR3 in DNA: TGCGCCAACCCCCCGGCTGGGACAGGAGACTACGAGCAGTACTTC.

This chain links TRBV2 with TRBJ2-2, with D possibly being TRBD1 (7 bases). Germline CDR1 and CDR2: SNHLY and FYNNEI. V lost 6 bases, J lost 7 bases, and 9 bases lay in between. CDR3 length: 12 residues. CDR3: CASSQGGGELFF. CDR3 bases: TGTGCCAGCAGCCAGGGGGGCGGGGAGCTGTTTTTT. The full variable domain, its missing parts supplied by reference TRBV2 and TRBJ2-2, is EPEVTQTPSHQVTQMGQEVILRCVPISNHLYFYWYRQILGQKVEFLVSFYNNEISEKSEIFDDQFSVERPDGSNFTLKIRSTKLEDSAMYFCASSQGGGELFFGEGSRLTVL.

This clone is classed as medium-sized. The V gene is TRBV29-1, the J gene TRBJ1-2, with D maybe TRBD1 (5 bases). Trimming removed 6 bases from V and 8 bases from J, with 13 bases in between. The CDR3 length is 11 residues. CDR1 is SQVTM and CDR2 is ANQGSEA in the germline V gene. The CDR3: CSVRWGEGYTF. CDR3 sequence (DNA): TGCAGCGTGAGATGGGGGGAGGGCTACACCTTC.

The CDR3 here is CSVARDTGELFF. The CDR3 DNA reads as TGCAGCGTTGCCAGGGATACCGGGGAGCTGTTTTTT. The chain employs TRBV29-1 and TRBJ2-2; a weak D match, TRBD1 (5 bases). V was trimmed by 4 bases and J by 5 bases, leaving 8 bases between them. The CDR3 is 12 residues long. Germline-derived CDR1 and CDR2 are SQVTM and ANQGSEA.

This chain joins TRBV29-1 and TRBJ1-2; D is unresolved. This CDR3 is 15 amino acids long. CDR1 and CDR2 from the germline V gene are SQVTM and ANQGSEA. V was trimmed by 7 bases and J by 3 bases, leaving 21 bases between them. The CDR3 reads CSAPLTLDMDYGYTF. For the CDR3, the DNA is TGCAGCGCCCCCCTAACCCTTGATATGGACTATGGCTACACCTTC.

V is TRBV3-1 (or the pseudogene TRBV3-2) and J is TRBJ1-2, with TRBD1 matching 9 bases. V trimming: 0 bases; J trimming: 6 bases; junction bases outside the gene matches: 5. Germline CDR1 and CDR2: LGHDT and YNNKEL (reference sequence). This CDR3 region has 15 residues. CDR3 sequence: CASSQDLGTGNGYTF. CDR3 DNA: TGTGCCAGCAGCCAAGATCTTGGGACAGGGAATGGCTACACCTTC.

The chain couples TRBV7-9 to TRBJ2-5; 9 nucleotides agree with TRBD2. The V gene end was trimmed by 4 bases and the J gene end by 5 bases; junction bases not matched to a gene: 11. The CDR3 is 16 residues long. Germline V gives CDR1 SEHNR, CDR2 FQNEAQ (reference sequence). CDR3 residues: CASSSGGAGGRETQYF. The CDR3 nucleotides read TGTGCCAGCAGCTCCGGGGGTGCGGGAGGGCGCGAGACCCAGTACTTC.

The chain's CDR3 is CASRAQRGGSYEQYF. In DNA, the CDR3 is TGTGCCAGCAGGGCTCAGCGGGGGGGATCCTACGAGCAGTACTTC. The chain is built from TRBV2 and TRBJ2-7; 10 bases match TRBD2. This CDR3 contains 15 residues. The germline gives CDR1 SNHLY, CDR2 FYNNEI. V was pared by 6 bases and J by 1 base, with 6 bases of the junction left unmatched.

The V call is TRBV5-4, the J call TRBJ2-6; D is perhaps TRBD1 (5 bases). This CDR3 spans 15 amino acids. The V gene's germline CDR1 is SGHNT and CDR2 YYREEE (reference sequence). V shed 4 bases and J shed 0 bases, with 8 bases lying between them. Here the CDR3 DNA reads TGTGCCAGCAGCCTCGACAGCTCTGGGGCCAACGTCCTGACTTTC. Translating gives CASSLDSSGANVLTF.

The V and J genes are TRBV9 and TRBJ2-2, with 7 bases fitting TRBD2. This CDR3 is built from 16 residues. Trimming at V came to 4 bases and at J to 0 bases, leaving 6 bases not matched to a gene. CDR1 SGDLS and CDR2 YYNGEE come from the germline V gene. The CDR3 loop reads CASSLSGAPNTGELFF. The CDR3 DNA is TGTGCCAGCAGCCTCAGCGGGGCCCCGAACACCGGGGAGCTGTTTTTT. The entire variable domain, with the rest obtained from reference TRBV9 and TRBJ2-2, is as follows: DSGVTQTPKHLITATGQRVTLRCSPRSGDLSVYWYQQSLDQGLQFLIQYYNGEERAKGNILERFSAQQFPDLHSELNLSSLELGDSALYFCASSLSGAPNTGELFFGEGSRLTVL.

The gene calls are TRBV18 and TRBJ1-1, with 8 bases fitting TRBD1. V was clipped by 5 bases and J by 2 bases; unmatched bases: 4. Germline CDR1 reads KGHSH; CDR2 reads LQKENI. The CDR3 has 14 amino acids. CDR3 protein: CASSAGQGNTEAFF. Written as DNA, the CDR3 is TGTGCCAGCTCAGCCGGACAGGGAAACACTGAAGCTTTCTTT.

V and J are TRBV28 and TRBJ2-3; TRBD1 aligns across 7 bases. The J segment lost 0 bases and the V segment lost 3 bases, leaving 3 bases of the junction unmatched. CDR3 size: 15 residues. Germline V lookup: CDR1 MDHEN, CDR2 SYDVKM. CDR3 nucleotides: TGTGCCAGCAGTTTTAACAGGGGAAGCACAGATACGCAGTATTTT. It specifies CASSFNRGSTDTQYF.

The chain carries TRBV4-2 and TRBJ2-3; D uncertain. Germline CDR1 reads LGHNA; CDR2 reads YNFKEQ. V lost 0 bases to trimming and J lost 0 bases, with 7 bases between them. This CDR3 comprises 15 residues. The CDR3 bases are TGTGCCAGCAGCCAAGATATGACAAGCACAGATACGCAGTATTTT. Amino acids: CASSQDMTSTDTQYF.